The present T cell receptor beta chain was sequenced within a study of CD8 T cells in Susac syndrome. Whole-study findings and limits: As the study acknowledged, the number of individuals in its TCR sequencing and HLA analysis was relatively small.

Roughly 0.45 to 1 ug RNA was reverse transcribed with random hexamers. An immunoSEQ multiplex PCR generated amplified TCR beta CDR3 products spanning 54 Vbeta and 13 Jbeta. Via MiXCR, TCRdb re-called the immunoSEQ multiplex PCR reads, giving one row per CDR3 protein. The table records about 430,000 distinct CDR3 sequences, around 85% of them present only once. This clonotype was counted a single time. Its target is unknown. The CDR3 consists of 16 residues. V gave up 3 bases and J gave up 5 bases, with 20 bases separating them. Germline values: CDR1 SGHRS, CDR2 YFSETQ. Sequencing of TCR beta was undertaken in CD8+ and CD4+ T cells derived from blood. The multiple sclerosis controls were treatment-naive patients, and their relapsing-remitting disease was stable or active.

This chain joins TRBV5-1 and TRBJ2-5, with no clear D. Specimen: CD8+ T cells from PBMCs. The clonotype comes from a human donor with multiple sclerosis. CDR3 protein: CASSWDTVTPGETQYF. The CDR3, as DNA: TGCGCCAGCAGCTGGGATACCGTCACTCCCGGGGAGACCCAGTACTTC.